This TCR beta chain appears in the sequencing data of a study of beta chain features in type 1 diabetes. Central memory, naive, regulatory and stem cell-like memory CD4+ cells were sorted by CD45RO/CCR7/CD25/CD127/CD95/CD27. This clone is a singleton in its sample. Other nucleotide sequences from this sample produce the same CDR3. The whole isolated RNA underwent reverse transcription, so sequencing captured expressed TCRB transcripts. Using immunoSEQ multiplex PCR, the repertoire was profiled, and TCRdb retains in-frame clones only, with some absent. This repertoire shows some 360,000 clones, 20% found once; its top ten account for 0.044%. The CDR3 totals 12 residues. CDR1 and CDR2 from the germline V gene are SGHRS and YFSETQ. Trimming removed 1 base from V and 2 bases from J, with 3 bases in between.

Specimen: naive CD4+ T cells from blood. The source is a woman between 18 and 29 years old in good health. The rearrangement joins TRBV5-1 to TRBJ2-5; D is unclear. The CDR3 reads CASSLTQETQYF. The CDR3 region has the DNA TGCGCCAGCAGCTTGACACAAGAGACCCAGTACTTC.